This entry features one TCR beta chain sequence. The V gene's germline CDR1 is SGHAT and CDR2 FQNNGV. The CDR3 has 17 amino acids. V lost 7 bases to trimming and J lost 5 bases, with 23 bases between them. The data were obtained in a study of cytomegalovirus exposure and HLA in healthy donors. 60 Vbeta and 13 Jbeta primers were used in PCR. The repertoire was sequenced with immunoSEQ multiplex PCR; TCRdb's copy has only in-frame clones and lacks some. The table has fewer than 150,000 clones, about 72% seen once. This TCR came from a man in his fifties in good health and CMV-seropositive. The sample consisted of PBMCs. The V and J genes are TRBV11-2 and TRBJ2-2, with a weak D call TRBD2 (6 bases). CDR3 DNA: TGTGCCAGCAACGGCGGGGCGGGGATGGGCAGAACCGGGGAGCTGTTTTTT. Its protein product is CASNGGAGMGRTGELFF.